This T cell receptor (beta chain) was captured by sequencing in a study of T-cell memory formation after mild COVID-19. Via MiXCR, TCRdb re-called the 5' RACE reads, giving one row per CDR3 protein. The table includes about 390,000 distinct CDR3 sequences, approximately 15% detected once. The sequencing input was PBMCs or a T cell subset sorted from them (not recorded which). The clonotype originates from a man aged 18 to 35 who had mild COVID-19 (a few samples of this study predate the infection). Cell type and time point are not known.

DNA for the CDR3: TGTGCCAGCAGTTACGGGATTTCCAAAAACATTCAGTACTTC. Its translation: CASSYGISKNIQYF. The rearrangement links TRBV6-5 to TRBJ2-4; no definite D call. V gave up 2 bases and J gave up 2 bases, with 7 bases separating them. The CDR3 length is 14 residues. Germline-derived CDR1 and CDR2 are MNHEY and SVGAGI.